Below are 16 T cell receptor beta chains sequenced from a single sample in a study of T cells in tumors and immune-related adverse events (dated by TCRdb to the early 2020s). Per the publication, the treatment or condition label means: nivolumab (PD-1 blockade) given before sampling. The library came from the immunoSEQ multiplex PCR assay. Held by TCRdb, this immuneACCESS table contains in-frame sequences only and omits some clones. Under half of the omission traces to an unresolved V gene where checked; the cause of the rest is unknown. A total of roughly 10,000 clones appear in this sample, around 90% of them only once. The top ten clonotypes cover more than 1.4% of the sample. Sequenced material: lymph node tissue, taken from a patient treated with anti-PD-1 therapy. The receptors come from a female donor with metastatic renal cell carcinoma.

The J gene is TRBJ1-2, the V gene TRBV15, with D hard to call. Germline V gene lookup returns CDR1 LNHNV and CDR2 YYDKDF (reference sequence). This CDR3 has 15 residues. V was shortened by 0 bases and J by 5 bases, with 13 bases between the two germline ends. The CDR3 reads CATSRDGSPGYGYTF. The CDR3 DNA is TGTGCCACCAGCAGAGACGGGTCCCCGGGATATGGCTACACCTTC.

V is TRBV7-8 and J is TRBJ1-5; TRBD1 might be the D (6 bases). V was clipped by 1 base and J by 6 bases, with 13 bases between them. The CDR3 runs 15 residues. Germline lookup yields CDR1 SGHVS and CDR2 FQNEAQ. CDR3 in amino acids: CASSLEPGHSQPQHF. DNA of the CDR3: TGTGCCAGCAGCTTAGAACCGGGACATAGTCAGCCCCAGCATTTT.

This clone has only a few counts. J is TRBJ2-5 and V is TRBV2; D is unclear. V gave up 1 base and J gave up 7 bases, with 13 bases separating them. The CDR3 loop spans 14 amino acids. Per the germline V gene, CDR1 is SNHLY and CDR2 is FYNNEI. In nucleotides, the CDR3 is TGTGCCAGCAGTGAAGAAACATCCCGATCGACCCAGTACTTC. This translates into CASSEETSRSTQYF.

V and J are TRBV25-1 and TRBJ1-2, with 9 bases matching TRBD1. The CDR3 is made up of 13 amino acids. V lost 4 bases, J lost 8 bases, and 5 bases stayed unmatched. The germline V gene has CDR1 MGHDK and CDR2 SYGVNS. The CDR3 sequence is CASSGYRGHGYTF. In nucleotides, the CDR3 is TGTGCCAGCAGTGGATACAGGGGGCACGGCTACACCTTC.

The table lists this clone with a few counts. The CDR3: CASSSGVRLNEQFF. CDR3 nucleotide sequence: TGTGCCAGCAGTAGCGGGGTCCGGCTCAATGAGCAGTTCTTC. The V and J genes are TRBV7-9 and TRBJ2-1; 8 bases are shared with TRBD2. CDR3 length: 14 amino acids. V trimming: 6 bases; J trimming: 6 bases; junction bases outside the gene matches: 7. From germline, CDR1 is SEHNR and CDR2 FQNEAQ (reference sequence).

The V and J genes are TRBV11-2 and TRBJ2-1; 8 bases agree with TRBD2. CDR3 length: 17 amino acids. After removal of 3 bases from V and 6 bases from J, the junction contained 13 bases not matched to a gene. Germline V gives CDR1 SGHAT, CDR2 FQNNGV. In DNA, the CDR3 is TGTGCCAGCAGCTTCAGGACGGGGGGACTAGAGGGCAATGAGCAGTTCTTC. Translation gives CASSFRTGGLEGNEQFF.

This chain uses TRBV6-1 with TRBJ2-3; a possible D gene is TRBD1 (5 bases). The CDR3 spans 14 residues. CDR1 MNHNS and CDR2 SASEGT come from the germline V gene. The V end was cut by 4 bases, the J end by 4 bases, with 12 bases between. The CDR3 bases are TGTGCCAGCAGTGCCAGACAGAGGTCAGATACGCAGTATTTT. The encoded protein is CASSARQRSDTQYF.

The chain has TRBV15 and TRBJ2-2, with D possibly being TRBD1 (5 bases). This CDR3 region has 17 residues. V lost 3 bases and J 0 bases, leaving 14 bases between the germline ends. Germline assignment: CDR1 LNHNV and CDR2 YYDKDF (reference sequence). The CDR3 reads CATSSFRQPSNTGELFF. The CDR3 region has the DNA TGTGCCACCAGCAGCTTTAGACAGCCCTCGAACACCGGGGAGCTGTTTTTT. Combining the CDR3 with reference TRBV15 and TRBJ2-2 gives the whole variable domain DAMVIQNPRYQVTQFGKPVTLSCSQTLNHNVMYWYQQKSSQAPKLLFHYYDKDFNNEADTPDNFQSRRPNTSFCFLDIRSPGLGDTAMYLCATSSFRQPSNTGELFFGEGSRLTVL.

The genes are TRBV11-3 and TRBJ2-1, with D tentatively TRBD1 or TRBD2 (5 bases each). Trimming pared 1 base from V and 6 bases from J, leaving 10 bases between. CDR1 SGHNT and CDR2 YENEEA come from the germline V gene. The CDR3 is 14 residues long. This CDR3 reads CASSLVAGTNEQFF. The CDR3, as DNA: TGTGCCAGCAGCTTAGTAGCTGGGACCAATGAGCAGTTCTTC.

This rearrangement joins TRBV5-4 to TRBJ1-2; D is unresolved. Germline loops: CDR1 SGHNT, CDR2 YYREEE (reference sequence). V lost 0 bases and J 8 bases, leaving 8 bases between the germline ends. CDR3 length: 12 amino acids. The CDR3 DNA is TGTGCCAGCAGCTTGGTGGTTGGGGGCTACACCTTC. It specifies CASSLVVGGYTF.

The gene calls are TRBV7-2 and TRBJ1-5; D gene unclear. CDR3 length equals 14 residues. V was cut by 1 base and J by 1 base, with 5 bases left in between. Germline-derived CDR1 and CDR2 are SGHTA and FQGNSA. The CDR3 DNA reads as TGTGCCAGCAGCTTAGAATTGAGCAATCAGCCCCAGCATTTT. Protein product: CASSLELSNQPQHF.

J is TRBJ2-7 and V is TRBV6-5, with TRBD1 matching 9 bases. There are 15 residues in the CDR3. Germline CDR1 reads MNHEY; CDR2 reads SVGAGI. Trimming removed 5 bases from V and 3 bases from J; junction bases left unmatched: 8. For the CDR3, the DNA is TGTGCCAGCAGTAGGCCGGGACAGGGAATCTACGAGCAGTACTTC. As protein: CASSRPGQGIYEQYF.

The chain has TRBV7-2 and TRBJ2-2; 7 bases fit TRBD2. This CDR3 comprises 15 residues. CDR1 is SGHTA and CDR2 is FQGNSA in the germline V gene. V was pared by 7 bases and J by 6 bases, with 11 bases of the junction left unmatched. The CDR3: CASNGGGPVAGELFF. CDR3 coding DNA: TGTGCCAGCAATGGGGGAGGGCCTGTTGCCGGGGAGCTGTTTTTT.

This clone appeared a single time. The V and J genes are TRBV10-3 and TRBJ2-2; D is tentatively TRBD1 or TRBD2 (5 bases each). The germline V and J ends were trimmed by 11 bases and 6 bases, with 16 bases remaining between them. This CDR3 is built from 13 residues. The germline gives CDR1 ENHRY, CDR2 SYGVKD. The CDR3: CASQSGRAGELFF. The CDR3 bases are TGTGCCTCCCAGTCGGGACGTGCCGGGGAGCTGTTTTTT.

The rearrangement joins TRBV27 to TRBJ2-2; perhaps TRBD1 as D (5 bases). The CDR3 length is 15 residues. Germline V gives CDR1 MNHEY, CDR2 SMNVEV (reference sequence). Trimming cost V 3 bases and J 6 bases, with 14 bases left between them. The CDR3 DNA reads TGTGCCAGCAGTTTGTTTTATGGGGCTCCCGGGGAGCTGTTTTTT. Protein product: CASSLFYGAPGELFF.

V and J are TRBV15 and TRBJ2-1, with 7 bases fitting TRBD2. This CDR3 region has 15 residues. Looked up from germline, CDR1 is LNHNV and CDR2 is YYDKDF (reference sequence). V lost 4 bases and J lost 6; bases outside the gene matches: 9. This chain's CDR3 is CATSNHGGRGNEQFF. The CDR3 region has the DNA TGTGCCACCAGCAATCATGGTGGGAGGGGCAATGAGCAGTTCTTC.